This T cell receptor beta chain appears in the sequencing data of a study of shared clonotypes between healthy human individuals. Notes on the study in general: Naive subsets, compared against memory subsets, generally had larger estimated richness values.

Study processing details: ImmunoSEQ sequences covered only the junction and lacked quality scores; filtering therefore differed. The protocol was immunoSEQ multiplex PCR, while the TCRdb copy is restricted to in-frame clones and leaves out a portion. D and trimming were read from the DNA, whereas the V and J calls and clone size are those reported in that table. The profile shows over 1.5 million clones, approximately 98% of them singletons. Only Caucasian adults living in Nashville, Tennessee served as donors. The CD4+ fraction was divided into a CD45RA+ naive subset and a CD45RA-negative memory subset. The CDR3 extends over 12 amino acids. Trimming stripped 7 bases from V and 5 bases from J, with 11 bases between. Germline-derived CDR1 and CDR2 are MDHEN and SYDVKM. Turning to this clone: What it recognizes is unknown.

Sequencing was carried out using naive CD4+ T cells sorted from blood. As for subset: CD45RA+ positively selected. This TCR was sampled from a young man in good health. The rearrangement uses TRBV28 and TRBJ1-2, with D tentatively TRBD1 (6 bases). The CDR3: CASTSGQYGYTF. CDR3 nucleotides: TGTGCCAGCACCTCAGGACAGTATGGCTACACCTTC.